This TCR beta chain is drawn from a study of cytomegalovirus exposure and HLA in healthy donors. PCR employed 60 Vbeta and 13 Jbeta primers. Measured with immunoSEQ multiplex PCR; TCRdb has only the in-frame clones, and not every one. The table has 100,000 to 150,000 clones, about 76% seen once. Germline values: CDR1 LNHDA, CDR2 SQIVND (reference sequence). This CDR3 has 14 amino acids. V gave up 2 bases and J gave up 5 bases, with 10 bases separating them. This sequence joins TRBV19 and TRBJ1-5, with no clear D. The sequence was obtained from a woman in her 40s in good health and CMV-seronegative. Source material: PBMCs. CDR3 amino acids: CASSIMGGDQPQHF. CDR3 coding DNA: TGTGCCAGTAGTATAATGGGCGGGGATCAGCCCCAGCATTTT.